These 14 T cell receptor beta chains share one sample of origin, sequenced in a study of identical twins. TCRdb independently ran MiXCR on the 5' RACE reads; one entry per CDR3 protein. The table records 600,000 to 800,000 distinct CDR3 sequences, around 21% of them present only once. The sample was also reused in another study, on T cells expressing NK-cell markers.

Sequencing used PBMCs. These receptors came from a woman aged 18-29 years in good health.

The chain has TRBV7-2 and TRBJ2-1; TRBD2 matches at 12 bases. The CDR3 consists of 17 residues. V shed 4 bases, J shed 9 bases, and the junction held 13 bases outside the gene matches. Germline V CDR1 and CDR2: SGHTA, FQGNSA. The CDR3 nucleotides read TGTGCCAGCAGCTGGACGGGGACTAGCGGGTCCCGAGGTGAGCAGTTCTTC. This encodes CASSWTGTSGSRGEQFF.

This clonotype showed up many times. The gene calls are TRBV20-1 and TRBJ1-1; D gene ambiguous. V was pared by 2 bases and J by 3 bases, with 13 bases between. This CDR3 is 14 amino acids long. The germline gives CDR1 DFQATT, CDR2 SNEGSKA (reference sequence). The CDR3 sequence: CSARSSQVYTEAFF. The CDR3 DNA reads TGCAGTGCTAGATCCTCCCAGGTCTACACTGAAGCTTTCTTT.

The chain couples TRBV29-1 to TRBJ2-7; D remains ambiguous. CDR1 and CDR2 (germline): SQVTM, ANQGSEA. Trimming removed 3 bases at V and 0 bases at J, with 12 bases between. The CDR3 runs 14 residues. CDR3: CSVEIGGSSYEQYF. The CDR3 DNA reads as TGCAGCGTTGAGATTGGCGGAAGCTCCTACGAGCAGTACTTC.

V usage is TRBV27 and J usage is TRBJ1-2, with TRBD1 identical over 7 bases. With 0 bases clipped from V and 7 bases from J, the junction kept 5 bases outside the gene matches. Per the germline V gene, CDR1 is MNHEY and CDR2 is SMNVEV (reference sequence). The CDR3 consists of 14 residues. CDR3 sequence (DNA): TGTGCCAGCAGTTTATCGAGACAGGGCGGTGGCTACACCTTC. Residues: CASSLSRQGGGYTF.

This clonotype was counted at least ten times. This sequence joins TRBV6-5 and TRBJ2-4; D unclear. Germline V lookup: CDR1 MNHEY, CDR2 SVGAGI. V lost 8 bases to trimming and J lost 9 bases, with 11 bases between them. The CDR3 is 11 residues long. CDR3 DNA sequence: TGTGCCAGCGCCCGATCGGGCATTCAGTACTTC. It codes for CASARSGIQYF.

Only a few counts were recorded for this clonotype. V and J are TRBV6-5 and TRBJ2-3; D not certain. Germline lookup yields CDR1 MNHEY and CDR2 SVGAGI. This CDR3 region has 12 residues. Trimming pared 8 bases from V and 1 base from J, leaving 7 bases between. The CDR3 here is CASCDRTDTQYF. The DNA of the CDR3 is TGTGCCAGCTGTGACCGCACAGATACGCAGTATTTT.

The chain employs TRBV20-1 and TRBJ1-2; no reliable D call. Deletions cut 0 bases from V and 2 bases from J, with 7 bases between. Germline loops: CDR1 DFQATT, CDR2 SNEGSKA (reference sequence). This CDR3 is 13 amino acids long. The CDR3 sequence: CSARDQRNYGYTF. The CDR3 DNA sequence: TGCAGTGCTAGAGATCAACGGAACTATGGCTACACCTTC.

V gene TRBV6-5 combines with J gene TRBJ2-7, with D perhaps assigned TRBD1 or TRBD2 (5 bases each). The CDR3 runs 15 residues. The ends were cut back, 0 bases at V and 2 bases at J, with 11 bases in the middle. CDR1 MNHEY and CDR2 SVGAGI come from the germline V gene. The CDR3 nucleotides read TGTGCCAGCAGTTACTCGATAGAGGGGCCCTACGAGCAGTACTTC. It encodes CASSYSIEGPYEQYF.

The rearrangement links TRBV9 to TRBJ2-1; 15 bases match TRBD2. The V and J ends lost 3 bases and 10 bases, in that order; junction bases with no gene match: 5. The CDR3 has 15 amino acids. Germline lookup yields CDR1 SGDLS and CDR2 YYNGEE. The CDR3 protein is CASSAGLAGGGEQFF. As DNA, the CDR3 is TGTGCCAGCAGCGCGGGACTAGCGGGGGGTGGGGAGCAGTTCTTC.

The rearrangement joins TRBV7-8 to TRBJ2-1; 12 positions agree with TRBD2. From germline, CDR1 is SGHVS and CDR2 FQNEAQ. This CDR3 is 18 amino acids long. With 5 bases clipped from V and 7 bases from J, the junction kept 15 bases outside the gene matches. The CDR3: CASSPTGLAGQRGNEQFF. DNA for the CDR3: TGTGCCAGCAGCCCCACGGGACTAGCGGGCCAGAGGGGAAATGAGCAGTTCTTC.

This clonotype was counted between two and nine times. J is TRBJ1-1 and V is TRBV20-1; D gene unclear. Trimming removed 3 bases from V and 6 bases from J, with 11 bases in between. The CDR3 has 12 amino acids. Germline CDR1 DFQATT, CDR2 SNEGSKA (reference sequence). The CDR3: CSASWRRAEAFF. DNA for the CDR3: TGCAGTGCTAGTTGGAGGAGGGCTGAAGCTTTCTTT.

The chain couples TRBV20-1 to TRBJ2-1; D gene ambiguous. From germline, CDR1 is DFQATT and CDR2 SNEGSKA (reference sequence). V gave up 0 bases and J gave up 3 bases, with 12 bases separating them. CDR3 length: 15 residues. CDR3 region: CSARDWQEDYNEQFF. The CDR3 DNA reads TGCAGTGCTAGAGATTGGCAAGAAGACTACAATGAGCAGTTCTTC.

The chain carries TRBV9 and TRBJ2-1; 10 nucleotides line up with TRBD1. Trimming took 0 bases from V and 4 from J; bases not matched to a gene: 19. CDR3 length: 21 amino acids. Germline V lookup: CDR1 SGDLS, CDR2 YYNGEE. The CDR3 DNA is TGTGCCAGCAGCGTAGCTCAGGGCGGCCGGTGGACAGGGGGTTCGTACAATGAGCAGTTCTTC. Translated, it gives CASSVAQGGRWTGGSYNEQFF.

This clonotype was counted at least ten times. In DNA, the CDR3 is TGTGCCAGCAGCTTAGCTTCGGCTAGCGGGAGAACCTACGAGCAGTACTTC. Translation: CASSLASASGRTYEQYF. The chain links TRBV7-7 to TRBJ2-7; TRBD2 agrees at 10 bases. V trimming: 0 bases; J trimming: 2 bases; junction bases outside the gene matches: 7. CDR1 and CDR2 from the germline V gene are SSHAT and FNYEAQ (reference sequence). This CDR3 is 17 amino acids long.